The 3 T cell receptor beta chains below were found in one sample sequenced in a study of T cell changes during pregnancy in multiple sclerosis. Method: immunoSEQ multiplex PCR; TCRdb's copy keeps in-frame clones and lacks some. The table shows about 130,000 clones, with 95% to 98% occurring only once. The source material was peripheral blood, sampled after pregnancy. The receptors were sampled from a female donor with multiple sclerosis, enrolled in a pregnancy study.

The chain uses TRBV5-1 and TRBJ1-1, with a weak D call TRBD1 (6 bases). V was cut by 4 bases and J by 3 bases, with 19 bases left in between. Germline CDR1 SGHRS, CDR2 YFSETQ. The CDR3 is 16 amino acids. The CDR3 coding sequence is TGCGCCAGCAGCCAGGACAGCTTAGGTGGTTACACTGAAGCTTTCTTT. Protein: CASSQDSLGGYTEAFF. Variable domain in full (rest from reference TRBV5-1 and TRBJ1-1): KAGVTQTPRYLIKTRGQQVTLSCSPISGHRSVSWYQQTPGQGLQFLFEYFSETQRNKGNFPGRFSGRQFSNSRSEMNVSTLELGDSALYLCASSQDSLGGYTEAFFGQGTRLTVV.

This clone was counted once. The rearrangement uses TRBV5-6 and TRBJ1-2, with a possible D match to TRBD1 (5 bases). Trimming removed 0 bases from V and 6 bases from J, with 9 bases in between. Germline CDR1 SGHDT, CDR2 YYEEEE. The CDR3 sequence is 13 residues long. The DNA of the CDR3 is TGTGCCAGCAGCTTGGGGGGAGGGGATGGCTACACCTTC. This gives the protein CASSLGGGDGYTF. Full variable domain (rest looked up from reference TRBV5-6 and TRBJ1-2): DAGVTQSPTHLIKTRGQQVTLRCSPKSGHDTVSWYQQALGQGPQFIFQYYEEEERQRGNFPDRFSGHQFPNYSSELNVNALLLGDSALYLCASSLGGGDGYTFGSGTRLTVV.

This chain joins TRBV14 and TRBJ2-1; TRBD2 might be the D (6 bases). V lost 7 bases and J 7 bases, leaving 14 bases between the germline ends. In germline, CDR1 is SGHDN, CDR2 FVKESK. CDR3 length equals 13 residues. DNA for the CDR3: TGTGCCAGCAAAAGGTCGGCGGGGAATGAGCAGTTCTTC. Translated, it gives CASKRSAGNEQFF.